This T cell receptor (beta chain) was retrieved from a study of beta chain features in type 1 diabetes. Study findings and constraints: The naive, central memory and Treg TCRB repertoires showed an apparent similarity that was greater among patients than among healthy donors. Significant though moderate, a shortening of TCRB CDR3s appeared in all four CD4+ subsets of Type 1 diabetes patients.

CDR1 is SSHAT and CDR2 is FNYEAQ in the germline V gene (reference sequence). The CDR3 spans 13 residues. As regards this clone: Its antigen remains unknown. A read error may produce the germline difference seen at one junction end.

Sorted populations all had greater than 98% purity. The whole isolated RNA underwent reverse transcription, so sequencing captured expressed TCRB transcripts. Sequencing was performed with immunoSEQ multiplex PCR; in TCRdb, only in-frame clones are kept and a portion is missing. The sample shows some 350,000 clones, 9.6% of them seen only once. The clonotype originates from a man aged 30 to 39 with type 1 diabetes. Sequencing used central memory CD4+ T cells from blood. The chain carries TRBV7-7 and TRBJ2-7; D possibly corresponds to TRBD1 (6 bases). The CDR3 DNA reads TGTGCTAGCAGCTACGGACAGTCCTACGAGCAGTACTTC. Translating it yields CASSYGQSYEQYF.